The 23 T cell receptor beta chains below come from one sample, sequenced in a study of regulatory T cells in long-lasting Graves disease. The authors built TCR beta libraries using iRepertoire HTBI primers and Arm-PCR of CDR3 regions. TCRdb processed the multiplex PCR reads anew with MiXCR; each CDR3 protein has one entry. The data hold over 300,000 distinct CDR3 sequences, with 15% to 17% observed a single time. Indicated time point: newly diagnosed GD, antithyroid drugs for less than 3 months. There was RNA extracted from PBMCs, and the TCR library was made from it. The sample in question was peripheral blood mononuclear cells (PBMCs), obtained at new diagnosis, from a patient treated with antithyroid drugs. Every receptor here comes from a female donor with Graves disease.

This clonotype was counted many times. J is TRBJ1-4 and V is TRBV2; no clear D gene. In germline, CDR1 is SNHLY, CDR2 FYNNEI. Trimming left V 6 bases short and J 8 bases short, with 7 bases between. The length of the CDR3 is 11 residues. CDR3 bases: TGTGCCAGCAGGCTAGACGAAAAACTGTTTTTT. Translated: CASRLDEKLFF.

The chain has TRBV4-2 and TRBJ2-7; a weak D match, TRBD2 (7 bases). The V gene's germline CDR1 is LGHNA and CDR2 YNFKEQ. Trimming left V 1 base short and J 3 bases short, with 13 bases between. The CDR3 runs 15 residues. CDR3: CASSQVSRGGYEQYF. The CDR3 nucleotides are TGTGCCAGCAGCCAAGTTTCGAGGGGGGGCTACGAGCAGTACTTC.

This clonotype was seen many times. CDR3 nucleotide sequence: TGTGCCAGCAACCCGACAGGGGGCGATGAGCAGTTCTTC. Protein product: CASNPTGGDEQFF. The chain uses TRBV28 and TRBJ2-1, with 10 bases that match TRBD1. V lost 7 bases and J lost 8; bases outside the gene matches: 5. The V gene's germline CDR1 is MDHEN and CDR2 SYDVKM. The CDR3 runs to 13 residues.

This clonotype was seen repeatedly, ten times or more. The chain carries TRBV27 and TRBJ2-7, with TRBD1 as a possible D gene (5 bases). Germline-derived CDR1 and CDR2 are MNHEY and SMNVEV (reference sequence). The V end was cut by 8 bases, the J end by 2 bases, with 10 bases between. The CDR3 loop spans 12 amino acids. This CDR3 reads CASGGRAYEQYF. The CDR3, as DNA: TGTGCCAGCGGCGGCAGGGCCTACGAGCAGTACTTC.

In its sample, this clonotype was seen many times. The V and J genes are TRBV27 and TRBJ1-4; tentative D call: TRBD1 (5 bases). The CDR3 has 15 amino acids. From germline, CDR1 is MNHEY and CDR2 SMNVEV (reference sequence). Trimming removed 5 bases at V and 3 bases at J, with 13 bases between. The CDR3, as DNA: TGTGCCAGCAGTACGCGGGGGTATGCTAATGAAAAACTGTTTTTT. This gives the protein CASSTRGYANEKLFF.

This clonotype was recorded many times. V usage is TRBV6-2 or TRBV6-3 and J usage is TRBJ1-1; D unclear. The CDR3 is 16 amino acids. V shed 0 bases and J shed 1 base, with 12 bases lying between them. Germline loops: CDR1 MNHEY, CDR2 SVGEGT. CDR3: CASSYSNGQTNTEAFF. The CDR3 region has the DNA TGTGCCAGCAGTTACTCTAATGGCCAGACGAACACTGAAGCTTTCTTT.

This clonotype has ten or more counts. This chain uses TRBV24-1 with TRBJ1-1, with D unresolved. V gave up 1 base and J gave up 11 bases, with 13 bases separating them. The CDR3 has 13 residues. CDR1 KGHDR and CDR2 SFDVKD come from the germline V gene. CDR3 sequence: CATSDLDSGGAFF. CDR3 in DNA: TGTGCCACCAGTGATTTAGACTCTGGTGGGGCTTTCTTT.

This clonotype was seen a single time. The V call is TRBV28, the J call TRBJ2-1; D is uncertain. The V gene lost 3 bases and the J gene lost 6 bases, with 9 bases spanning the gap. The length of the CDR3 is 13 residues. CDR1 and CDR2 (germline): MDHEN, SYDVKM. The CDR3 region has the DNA TGTGCCAGCAGTTTGGCGTTTACCAATGAGCAGTTCTTC. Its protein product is CASSLAFTNEQFF.

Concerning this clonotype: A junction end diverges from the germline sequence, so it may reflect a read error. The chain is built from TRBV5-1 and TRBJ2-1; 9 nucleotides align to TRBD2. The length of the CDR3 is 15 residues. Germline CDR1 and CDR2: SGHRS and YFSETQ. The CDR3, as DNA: TGCGCCAGCAGCTTGGATAGCGGGGGATACACTGAGCAGCTCTTC. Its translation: CASSLDSGGYTEQLF.

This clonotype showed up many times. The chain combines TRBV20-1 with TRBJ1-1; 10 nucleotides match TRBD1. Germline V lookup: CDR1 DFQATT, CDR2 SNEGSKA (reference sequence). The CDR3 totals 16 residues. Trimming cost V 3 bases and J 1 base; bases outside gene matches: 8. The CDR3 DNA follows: TGCAGTGCTAGTAGGCGGGACAGGGGCCCGAACACTGAAGCTTTCTTT. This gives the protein CSASRRDRGPNTEAFF.

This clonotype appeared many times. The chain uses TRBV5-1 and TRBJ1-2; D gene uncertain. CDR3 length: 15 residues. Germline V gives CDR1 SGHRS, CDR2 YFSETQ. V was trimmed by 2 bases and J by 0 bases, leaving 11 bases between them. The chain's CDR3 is CASSFLDPANYGYTF. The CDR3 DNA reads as TGCGCCAGCAGCTTCCTAGACCCAGCTAACTATGGCTACACCTTC.

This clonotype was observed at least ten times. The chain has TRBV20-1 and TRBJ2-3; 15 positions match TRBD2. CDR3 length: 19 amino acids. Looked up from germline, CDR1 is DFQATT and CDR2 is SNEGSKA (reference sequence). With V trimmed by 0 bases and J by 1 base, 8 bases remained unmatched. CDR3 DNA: TGCAGTGCTAGAGATAATCAGGGGACTAGCGGGGGGCGCACAGATACGCAGTATTTT. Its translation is CSARDNQGTSGGRTDTQYF.

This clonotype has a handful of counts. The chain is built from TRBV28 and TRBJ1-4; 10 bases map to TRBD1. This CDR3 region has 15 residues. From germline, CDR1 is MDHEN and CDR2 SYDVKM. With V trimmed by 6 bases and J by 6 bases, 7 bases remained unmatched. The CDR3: CASSPRQGAYEKLFF. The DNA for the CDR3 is TGTGCCAGCAGCCCTCGACAGGGGGCATATGAAAAACTGTTTTTT.

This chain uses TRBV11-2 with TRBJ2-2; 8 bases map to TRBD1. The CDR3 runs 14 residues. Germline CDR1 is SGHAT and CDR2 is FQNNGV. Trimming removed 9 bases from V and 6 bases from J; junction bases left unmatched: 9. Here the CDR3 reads CASLGQGRPGELFF. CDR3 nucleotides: TGTGCCAGTCTAGGACAGGGAAGGCCCGGGGAGCTGTTTTTT.

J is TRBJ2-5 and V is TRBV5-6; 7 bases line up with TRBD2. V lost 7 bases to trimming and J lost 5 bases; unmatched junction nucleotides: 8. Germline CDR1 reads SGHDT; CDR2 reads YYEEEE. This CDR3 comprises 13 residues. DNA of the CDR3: TGTGCCAGCGGCGGACTAGTCCGCGAGACCCAGTACTTC. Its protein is CASGGLVRETQYF. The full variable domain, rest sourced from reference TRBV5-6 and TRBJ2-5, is DAGVTQSPTHLIKTRGQQVTLRCSPKSGHDTVSWYQQALGQGPQFIFQYYEEEERQRGNFPDRFSGHQFPNYSSELNVNALLLGDSALYLCASGGLVRETQYFGPGTRLLVL.

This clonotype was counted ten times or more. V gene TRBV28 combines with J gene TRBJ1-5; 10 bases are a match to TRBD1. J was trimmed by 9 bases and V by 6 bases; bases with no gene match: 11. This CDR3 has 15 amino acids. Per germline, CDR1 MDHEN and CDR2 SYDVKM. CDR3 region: CASSSGTGVQGPQHF. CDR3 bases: TGTGCCAGCAGCTCCGGGACAGGGGTCCAAGGGCCCCAGCATTTT.

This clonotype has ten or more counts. In nucleotides, the CDR3 is TGCAGTGCTAGTAAAGCGGGAGCTAGTCCCGAGCAGTACTTC. Translation: CSASKAGASPEQYF. The chain has TRBV20-1 and TRBJ2-7, with 8 bases fitting TRBD2. Germline V gene lookup returns CDR1 DFQATT and CDR2 SNEGSKA (reference sequence). The CDR3 is 14 amino acids. With 3 bases clipped from V and 6 bases from J, the junction kept 10 bases outside the gene matches.

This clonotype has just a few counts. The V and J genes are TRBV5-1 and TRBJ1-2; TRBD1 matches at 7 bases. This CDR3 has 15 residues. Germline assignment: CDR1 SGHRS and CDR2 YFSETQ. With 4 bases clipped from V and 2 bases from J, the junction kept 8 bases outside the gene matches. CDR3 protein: CASSARQGENYGYTF. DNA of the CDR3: TGCGCCAGCAGCGCCAGACAGGGAGAGAACTATGGCTACACCTTC.

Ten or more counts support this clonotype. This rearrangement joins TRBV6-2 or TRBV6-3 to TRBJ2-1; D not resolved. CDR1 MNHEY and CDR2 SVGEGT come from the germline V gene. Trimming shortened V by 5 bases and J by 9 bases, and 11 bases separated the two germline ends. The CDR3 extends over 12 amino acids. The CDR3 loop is CASSKGPVEQFF. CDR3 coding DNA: TGTGCCAGCAGTAAAGGACCGGTTGAGCAGTTCTTC.

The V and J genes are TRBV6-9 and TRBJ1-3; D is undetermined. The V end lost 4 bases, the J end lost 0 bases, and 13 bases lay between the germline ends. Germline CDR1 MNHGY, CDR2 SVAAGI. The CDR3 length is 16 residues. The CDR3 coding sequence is TGTGCCAGCAGTTCAACACCGAGAAGCTCTGGAAACACCATATATTTT. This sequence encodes CASSSTPRSSGNTIYF.

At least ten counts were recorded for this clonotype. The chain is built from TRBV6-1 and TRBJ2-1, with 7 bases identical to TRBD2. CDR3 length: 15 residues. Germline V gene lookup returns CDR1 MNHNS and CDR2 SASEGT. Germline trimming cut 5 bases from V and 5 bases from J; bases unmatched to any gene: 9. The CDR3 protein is CASSPPRGGHNEQFF. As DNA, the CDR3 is TGTGCCAGCAGTCCGCCACGCGGGGGTCACAATGAGCAGTTCTTC.

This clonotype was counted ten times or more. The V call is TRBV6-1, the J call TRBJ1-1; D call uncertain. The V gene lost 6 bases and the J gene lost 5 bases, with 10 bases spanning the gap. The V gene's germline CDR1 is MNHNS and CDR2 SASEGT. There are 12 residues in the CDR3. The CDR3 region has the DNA TGTGCCAGCAGCCTAAGATGGACTGAAGCTTTCTTT. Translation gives CASSLRWTEAFF.

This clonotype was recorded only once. The CDR3 is CASSDGELAGGLGETQYF. The CDR3 DNA reads TGTGCCAGCAGCGATGGGGAGCTAGCGGGAGGGTTGGGAGAGACCCAGTACTTC. J is TRBJ2-5 and V is TRBV9, with TRBD2 identical over 12 bases. The J segment lost 4 bases and the V segment lost 3 bases, leaving 13 bases of the junction unmatched. In germline, CDR1 is SGDLS, CDR2 YYNGEE. CDR3 length: 18 amino acids. Drawing the rest from reference TRBV9 and TRBJ2-5, the complete variable domain is DSGVTQTPKHLITATGQRVTLRCSPRSGDLSVYWYQQSLDQGLQFLIQYYNGEERAKGNILERFSAQQFPDLHSELNLSSLELGDSALYFCASSDGELAGGLGETQYFGPGTRLLVL.